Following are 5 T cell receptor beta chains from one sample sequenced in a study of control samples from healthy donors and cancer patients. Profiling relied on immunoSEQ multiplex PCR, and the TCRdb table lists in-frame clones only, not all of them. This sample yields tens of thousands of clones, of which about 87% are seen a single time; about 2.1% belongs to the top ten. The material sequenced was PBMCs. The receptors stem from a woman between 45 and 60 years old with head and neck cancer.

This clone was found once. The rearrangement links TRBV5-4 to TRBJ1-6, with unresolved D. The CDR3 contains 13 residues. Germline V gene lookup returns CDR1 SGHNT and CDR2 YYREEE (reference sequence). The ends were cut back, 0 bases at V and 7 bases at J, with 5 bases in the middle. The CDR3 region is CASSLDRNSPLHF. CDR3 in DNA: TGTGCCAGCAGCTTGGACAGAAATTCACCCCTCCACTTT.

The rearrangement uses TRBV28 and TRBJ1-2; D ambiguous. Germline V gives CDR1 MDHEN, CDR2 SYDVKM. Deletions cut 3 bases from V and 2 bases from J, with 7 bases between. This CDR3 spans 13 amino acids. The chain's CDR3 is CASSLRANYGYTF. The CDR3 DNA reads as TGTGCCAGCAGTTTGAGGGCAAACTATGGCTACACCTTC.

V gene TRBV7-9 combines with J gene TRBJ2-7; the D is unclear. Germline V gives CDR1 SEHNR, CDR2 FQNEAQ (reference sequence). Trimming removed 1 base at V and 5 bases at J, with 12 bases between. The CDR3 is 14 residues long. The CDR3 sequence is CASSLDLRRHEQYF. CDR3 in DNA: TGTGCCAGCAGCTTAGATCTCAGAAGACACGAGCAGTACTTC.

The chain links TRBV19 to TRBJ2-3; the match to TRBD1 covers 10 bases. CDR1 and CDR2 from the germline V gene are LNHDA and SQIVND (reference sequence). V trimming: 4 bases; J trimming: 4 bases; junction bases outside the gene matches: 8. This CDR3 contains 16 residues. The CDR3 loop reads CASSTQGQGLADTQYF. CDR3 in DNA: TGTGCCAGTAGTACTCAGGGACAGGGGTTGGCAGATACGCAGTATTTT. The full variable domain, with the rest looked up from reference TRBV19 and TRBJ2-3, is DGGITQSPKYLFRKEGQNVTLSCEQNLNHDAMYWYRQDPGQGLRLIYYSQIVNDFQKGDIAEGYSVSREKKESFPLTVTSAQKNPTAFYLCASSTQGQGLADTQYFGPGTRLTVL.

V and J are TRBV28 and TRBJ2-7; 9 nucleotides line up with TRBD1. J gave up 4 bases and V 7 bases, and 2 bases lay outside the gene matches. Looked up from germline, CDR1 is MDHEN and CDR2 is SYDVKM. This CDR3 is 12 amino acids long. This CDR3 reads CASTGTGYEQYF. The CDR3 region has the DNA TGTGCCAGCACCGGGACAGGGTACGAGCAGTACTTC. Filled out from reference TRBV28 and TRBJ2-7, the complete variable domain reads DVKVTQSSRYLVKRTGEKVFLECVQDMDHENMFWYRQDPGLGLRLIYFSYDVKMKEKGDIPEGYSVSREKKERFSLILESASTNQTSMYLCASTGTGYEQYFGPGTRLTVT.